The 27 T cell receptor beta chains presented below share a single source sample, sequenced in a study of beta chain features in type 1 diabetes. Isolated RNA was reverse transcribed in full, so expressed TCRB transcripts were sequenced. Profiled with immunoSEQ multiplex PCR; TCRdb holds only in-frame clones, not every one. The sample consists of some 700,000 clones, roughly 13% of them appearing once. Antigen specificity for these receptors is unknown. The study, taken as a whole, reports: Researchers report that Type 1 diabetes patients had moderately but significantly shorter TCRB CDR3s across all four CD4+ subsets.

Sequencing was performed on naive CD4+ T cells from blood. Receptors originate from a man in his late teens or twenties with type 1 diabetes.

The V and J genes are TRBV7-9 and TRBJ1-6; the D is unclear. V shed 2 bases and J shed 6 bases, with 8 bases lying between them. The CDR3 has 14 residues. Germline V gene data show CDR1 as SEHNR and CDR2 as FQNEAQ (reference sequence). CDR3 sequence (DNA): TGTGCCAGCAGCTTACTGGATAGTAATTCACCCCTCCACTTT. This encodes CASSLLDSNSPLHF.

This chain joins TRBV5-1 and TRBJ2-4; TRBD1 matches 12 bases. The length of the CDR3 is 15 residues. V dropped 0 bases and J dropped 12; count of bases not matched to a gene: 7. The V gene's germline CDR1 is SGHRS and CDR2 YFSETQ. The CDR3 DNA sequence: TGCGCCAGCAGCTTGGCTGAGGGGACAGGGGGCCCTCAGTACTTC. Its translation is CASSLAEGTGGPQYF.

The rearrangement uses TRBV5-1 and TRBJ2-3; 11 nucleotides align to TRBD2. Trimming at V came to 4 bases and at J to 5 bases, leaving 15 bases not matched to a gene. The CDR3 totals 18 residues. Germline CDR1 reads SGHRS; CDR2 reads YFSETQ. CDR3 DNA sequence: TGCGCCAGCAGCCCCCCAGGGTCTAGCGGGGGGCGAGGAGATACGCAGTATTTT. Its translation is CASSPPGSSGGRGDTQYF.

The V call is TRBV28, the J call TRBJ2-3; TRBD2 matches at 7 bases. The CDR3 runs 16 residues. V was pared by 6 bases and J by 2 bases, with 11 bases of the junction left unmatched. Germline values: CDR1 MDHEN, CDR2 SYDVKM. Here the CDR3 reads CASRDQRGLYTDTQYF. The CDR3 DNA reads TGTGCCAGCAGGGATCAGCGGGGATTATACACAGATACGCAGTATTTT.

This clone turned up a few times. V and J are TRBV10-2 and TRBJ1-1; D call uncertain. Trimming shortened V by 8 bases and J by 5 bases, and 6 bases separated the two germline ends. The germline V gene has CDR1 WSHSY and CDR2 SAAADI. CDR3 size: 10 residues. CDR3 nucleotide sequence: TGCGCCAGCCTGGGGACTGAAGCTTTCTTT. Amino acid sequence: CASLGTEAFF.

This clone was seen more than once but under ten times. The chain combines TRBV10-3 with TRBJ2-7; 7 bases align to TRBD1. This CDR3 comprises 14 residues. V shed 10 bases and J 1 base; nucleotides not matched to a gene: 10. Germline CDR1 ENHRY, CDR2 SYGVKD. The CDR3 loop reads CATTGDLLSYEQYF. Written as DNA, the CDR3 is TGTGCCACTACAGGGGACCTACTATCCTACGAGCAGTACTTC.

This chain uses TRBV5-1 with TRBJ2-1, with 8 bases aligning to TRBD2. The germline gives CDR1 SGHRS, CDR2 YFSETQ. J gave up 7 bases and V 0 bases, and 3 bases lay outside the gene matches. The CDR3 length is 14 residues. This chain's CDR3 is CASSLELAENEQFF. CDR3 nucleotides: TGCGCCAGCAGCTTGGAACTAGCGGAGAATGAGCAGTTCTTC.

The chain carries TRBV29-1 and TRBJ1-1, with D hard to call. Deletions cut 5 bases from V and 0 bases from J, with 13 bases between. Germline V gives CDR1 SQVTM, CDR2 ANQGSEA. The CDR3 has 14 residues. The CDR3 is CSVSIMAVNTEAFF. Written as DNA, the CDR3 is TGCAGCGTTTCCATAATGGCGGTGAACACTGAAGCTTTCTTT.

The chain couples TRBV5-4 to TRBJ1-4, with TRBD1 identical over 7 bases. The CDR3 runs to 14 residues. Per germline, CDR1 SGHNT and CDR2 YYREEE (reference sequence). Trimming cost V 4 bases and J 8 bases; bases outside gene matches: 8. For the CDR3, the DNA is TGTGCCAGCAGCCCTGGGGACAGTAGAGAAAAACTGTTTTTT. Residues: CASSPGDSREKLFF.

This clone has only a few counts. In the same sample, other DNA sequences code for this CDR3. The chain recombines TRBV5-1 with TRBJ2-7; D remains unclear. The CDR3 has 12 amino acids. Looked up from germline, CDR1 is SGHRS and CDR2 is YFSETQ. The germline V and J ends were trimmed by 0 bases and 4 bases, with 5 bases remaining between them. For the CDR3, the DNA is TGCGCCAGCAGCTTGGGTCGTTACGAGCAGTACTTC. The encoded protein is CASSLGRYEQYF.

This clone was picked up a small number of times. DNA of the CDR3: TGTGCCAGCAGTCCTCACCGCGGGACAGGGCAGTCCTACGAGCAGTACTTC. This translates into CASSPHRGTGQSYEQYF. The rearrangement uses TRBV28 and TRBJ2-7, with 9 bases identical to TRBD1. This CDR3 comprises 17 residues. V shed 5 bases and J 1 base; nucleotides not matched to a gene: 12. Germline CDR1 and CDR2: MDHEN and SYDVKM.

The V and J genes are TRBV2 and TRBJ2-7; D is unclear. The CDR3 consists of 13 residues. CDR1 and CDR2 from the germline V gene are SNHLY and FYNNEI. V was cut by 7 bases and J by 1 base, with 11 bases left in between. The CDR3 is CASKLETSYEQYF. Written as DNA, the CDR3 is TGTGCCAGCAAGCTGGAGACATCCTACGAGCAGTACTTC.

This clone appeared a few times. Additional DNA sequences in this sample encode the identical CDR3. CDR3 loop: CASSLQGNQPQHF. The CDR3 coding sequence is TGTGCCAGCAGTCTCCAGGGGAATCAGCCCCAGCATTTT. The chain uses TRBV6-5 and TRBJ1-5; perhaps TRBD1 as D (6 bases). The V end was cut by 5 bases, the J end by 4 bases, with 9 bases between. Per the germline V gene, CDR1 is MNHEY and CDR2 is SVGAGI. The CDR3 sequence is 13 residues long.

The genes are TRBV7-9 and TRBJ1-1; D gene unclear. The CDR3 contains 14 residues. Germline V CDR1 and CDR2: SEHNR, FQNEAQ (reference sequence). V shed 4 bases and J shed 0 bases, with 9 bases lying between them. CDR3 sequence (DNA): TGTGCCAGCAGCTCAGTTAGGCTGAACACTGAAGCTTTCTTT. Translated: CASSSVRLNTEAFF.

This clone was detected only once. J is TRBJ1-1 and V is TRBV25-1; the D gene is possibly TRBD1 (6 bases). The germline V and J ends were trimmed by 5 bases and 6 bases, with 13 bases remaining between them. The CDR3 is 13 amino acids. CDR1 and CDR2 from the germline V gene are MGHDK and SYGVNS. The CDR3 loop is CASSLTPGAEAFF. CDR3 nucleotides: TGTGCCAGCAGTTTGACCCCAGGGGCTGAAGCTTTCTTT.

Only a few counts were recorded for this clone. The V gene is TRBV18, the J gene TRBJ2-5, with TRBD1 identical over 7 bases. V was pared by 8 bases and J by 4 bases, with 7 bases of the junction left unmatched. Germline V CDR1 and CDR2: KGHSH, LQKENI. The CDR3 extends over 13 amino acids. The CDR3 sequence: CASQQGRGETQYF. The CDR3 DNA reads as TGTGCCAGCCAACAGGGGCGAGGAGAGACCCAGTACTTC.

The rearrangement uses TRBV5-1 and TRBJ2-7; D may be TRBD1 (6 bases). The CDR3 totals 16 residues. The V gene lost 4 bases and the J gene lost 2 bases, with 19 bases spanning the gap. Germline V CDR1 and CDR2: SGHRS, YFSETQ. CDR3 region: CASSAEQGSFPYEQYF. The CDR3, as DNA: TGCGCCAGCAGCGCCGAACAGGGTAGTTTCCCCTACGAGCAGTACTTC. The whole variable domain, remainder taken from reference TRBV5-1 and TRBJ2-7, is KAGVTQTPRYLIKTRGQQVTLSCSPISGHRSVSWYQQTPGQGLQFLFEYFSETQRNKGNFPGRFSGRQFSNSRSEMNVSTLELGDSALYLCASSAEQGSFPYEQYFGPGTRLTVT.

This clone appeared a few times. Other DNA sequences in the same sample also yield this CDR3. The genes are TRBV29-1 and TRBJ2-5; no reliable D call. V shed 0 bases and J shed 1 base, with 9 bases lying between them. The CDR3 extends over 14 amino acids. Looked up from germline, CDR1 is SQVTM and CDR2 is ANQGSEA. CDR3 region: CSVEDTGAQETQYF. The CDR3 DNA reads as TGCAGCGTTGAAGATACTGGAGCCCAAGAGACCCAGTACTTC.

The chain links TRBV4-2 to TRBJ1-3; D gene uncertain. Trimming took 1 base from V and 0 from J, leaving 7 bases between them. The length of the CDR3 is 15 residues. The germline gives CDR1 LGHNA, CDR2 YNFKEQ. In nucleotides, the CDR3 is TGTGCCAGCAGCCAAGTGGCGAACTCTGGAAACACCATATATTTT. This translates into CASSQVANSGNTIYF.

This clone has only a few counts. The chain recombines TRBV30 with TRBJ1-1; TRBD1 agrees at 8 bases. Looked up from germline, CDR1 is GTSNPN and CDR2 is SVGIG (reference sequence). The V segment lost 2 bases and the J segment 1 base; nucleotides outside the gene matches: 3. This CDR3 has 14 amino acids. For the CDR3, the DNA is TGTGCCTGGAGTACCGGGACAGGGAACACTGAAGCTTTCTTT. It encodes CAWSTGTGNTEAFF.

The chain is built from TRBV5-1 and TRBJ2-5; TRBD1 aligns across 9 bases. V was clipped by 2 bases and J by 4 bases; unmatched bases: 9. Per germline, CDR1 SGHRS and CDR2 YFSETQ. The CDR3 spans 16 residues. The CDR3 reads CASSLAPGQGGETQYF. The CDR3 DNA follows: TGCGCCAGCAGCTTAGCACCGGGACAGGGCGGAGAGACCCAGTACTTC.

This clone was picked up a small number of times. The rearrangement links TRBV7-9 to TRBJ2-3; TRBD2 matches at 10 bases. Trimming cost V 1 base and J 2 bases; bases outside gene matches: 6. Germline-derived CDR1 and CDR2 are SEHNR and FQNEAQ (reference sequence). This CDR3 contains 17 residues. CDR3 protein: CASSLGASGGITDTQYF. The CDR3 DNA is TGTGCCAGCAGCTTAGGGGCTAGCGGGGGTATCACAGATACGCAGTATTTT.

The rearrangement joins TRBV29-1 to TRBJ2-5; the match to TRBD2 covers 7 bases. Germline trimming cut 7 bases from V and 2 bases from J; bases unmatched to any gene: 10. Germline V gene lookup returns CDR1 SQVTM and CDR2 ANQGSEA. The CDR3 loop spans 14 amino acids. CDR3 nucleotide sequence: TGCAGCGCCTATGGGCGGGGGAGGCAAGAGACCCAGTACTTC. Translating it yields CSAYGRGRQETQYF.

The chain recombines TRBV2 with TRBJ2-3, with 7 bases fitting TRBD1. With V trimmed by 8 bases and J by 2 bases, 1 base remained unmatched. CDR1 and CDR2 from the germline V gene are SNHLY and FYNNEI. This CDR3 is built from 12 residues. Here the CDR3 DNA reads TGTGCCAGCGGACAGGACACAGATACGCAGTATTTT. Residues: CASGQDTDTQYF.

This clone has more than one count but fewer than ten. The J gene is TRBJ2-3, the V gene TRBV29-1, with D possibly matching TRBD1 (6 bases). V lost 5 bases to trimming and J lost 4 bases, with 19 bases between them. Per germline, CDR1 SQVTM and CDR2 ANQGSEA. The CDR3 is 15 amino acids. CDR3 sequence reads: CSVPLTGQRADTQYF. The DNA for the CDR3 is TGCAGCGTTCCGTTGACAGGCCAGAGGGCAGATACGCAGTATTTT.

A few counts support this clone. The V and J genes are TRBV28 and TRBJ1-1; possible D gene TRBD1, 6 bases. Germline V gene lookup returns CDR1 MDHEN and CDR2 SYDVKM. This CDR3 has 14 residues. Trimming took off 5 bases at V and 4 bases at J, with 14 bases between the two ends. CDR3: CASSPGQTGTEAFF. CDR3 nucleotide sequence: TGTGCCAGCAGTCCCGGACAGACAGGCACTGAAGCTTTCTTT.

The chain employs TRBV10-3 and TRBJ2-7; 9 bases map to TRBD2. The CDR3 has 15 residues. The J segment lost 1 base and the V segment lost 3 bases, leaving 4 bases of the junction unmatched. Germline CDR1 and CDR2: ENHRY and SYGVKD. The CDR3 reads CAISEPTSGSYEQYF. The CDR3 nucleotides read TGTGCCATCAGTGAACCGACTAGCGGTTCCTACGAGCAGTACTTC.